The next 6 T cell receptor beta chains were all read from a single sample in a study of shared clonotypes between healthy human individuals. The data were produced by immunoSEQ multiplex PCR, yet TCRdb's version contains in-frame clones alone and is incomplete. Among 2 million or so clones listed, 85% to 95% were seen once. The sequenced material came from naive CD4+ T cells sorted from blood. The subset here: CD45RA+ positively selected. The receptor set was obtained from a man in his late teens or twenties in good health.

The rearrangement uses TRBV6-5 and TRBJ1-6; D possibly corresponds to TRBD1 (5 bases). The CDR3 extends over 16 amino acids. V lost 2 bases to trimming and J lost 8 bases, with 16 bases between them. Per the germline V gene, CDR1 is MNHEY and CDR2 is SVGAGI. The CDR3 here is CASSYRGKPPDSPLHF. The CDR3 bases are TGTGCCAGCAGTTACCGGGGGAAACCACCTGATTCACCCCTCCACTTT.

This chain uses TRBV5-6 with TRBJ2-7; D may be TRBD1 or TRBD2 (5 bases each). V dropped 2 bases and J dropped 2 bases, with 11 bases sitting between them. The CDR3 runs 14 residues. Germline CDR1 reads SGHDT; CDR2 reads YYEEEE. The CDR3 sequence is CASSFGDRAYEQYF. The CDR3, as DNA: TGTGCCAGCAGCTTCGGGGACCGAGCCTACGAGCAGTACTTC.

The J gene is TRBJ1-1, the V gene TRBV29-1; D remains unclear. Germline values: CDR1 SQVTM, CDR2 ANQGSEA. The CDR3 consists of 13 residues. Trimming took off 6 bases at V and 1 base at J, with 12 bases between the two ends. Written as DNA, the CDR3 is TGCAGCGTGGCCCCACTCGCGAACACTGAAGCTTTCTTT. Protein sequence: CSVAPLANTEAFF.

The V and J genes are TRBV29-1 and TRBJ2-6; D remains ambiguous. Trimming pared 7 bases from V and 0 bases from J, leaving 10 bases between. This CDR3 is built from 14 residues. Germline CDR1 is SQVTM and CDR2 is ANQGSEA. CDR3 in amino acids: CSARSNSGANVLTF. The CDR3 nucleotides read TGCAGCGCTCGTAGTAACTCTGGGGCCAACGTCCTGACTTTC.

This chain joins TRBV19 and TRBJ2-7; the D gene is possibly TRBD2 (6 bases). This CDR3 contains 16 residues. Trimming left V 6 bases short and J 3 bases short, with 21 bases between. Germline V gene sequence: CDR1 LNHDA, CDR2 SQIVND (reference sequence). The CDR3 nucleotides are TGTGCCAGTAGCCCTCTTCCCGGGACTTCCAACTACGAGCAGTACTTC. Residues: CASSPLPGTSNYEQYF.

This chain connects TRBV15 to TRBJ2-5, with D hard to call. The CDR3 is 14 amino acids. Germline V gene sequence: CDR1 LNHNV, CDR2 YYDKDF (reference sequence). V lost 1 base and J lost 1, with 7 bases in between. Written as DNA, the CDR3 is TGTGCCACCAGCAGAGGGCGAGCCCAAGAGACCCAGTACTTC. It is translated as CATSRGRAQETQYF.